The rows below give T cell receptor beta chains drawn from one sample of a study of T-cell memory formation after mild COVID-19. MiXCR, run by TCRdb on the 5' RACE reads, gives a single entry per CDR3 protein. This sample carries about 560,000 distinct CDR3 sequences, 17% of them seen once, and the ten largest clones take roughly 7.8%. Input material: PBMCs or a T cell subset sorted from them (not recorded which). Every receptor here comes from an adult woman who had mild COVID-19 (a few samples of this study predate the infection). Cell type and time point are not known. The CDR3 runs from the conserved cysteine through the conserved F or W. The D gene is left open where the match is weak.

CASSSETDEQYF	TRBV27	-	TRBJ2-7
CSAWQQTNQPQHF	TRBV20-1	-	TRBJ1-5
CSVGDTTYEQYF	TRBV29-1	-	TRBJ2-7
CASILEDTQYF	TRBV2	-	TRBJ2-3
CSVEGVNTEAFF	TRBV29-1	-	TRBJ1-1
CSATLRGLETQYF	TRBV20-1	-	TRBJ2-5
CASSDTRGGQETQYF	TRBV2	TRBD2	TRBJ2-5
CASSIDDSSNEKLFF	TRBV19	-	TRBJ1-4
CASSRQGAHEQFF	TRBV2	TRBD1	TRBJ2-1
CASSVGGSKETQYF	TRBV9	-	TRBJ2-5
CASSQGREYSNQPQHF	TRBV14	-	TRBJ1-5
CASSRGQGSSYNSPLHF	TRBV5-4	TRBD1	TRBJ1-6
CASRDGQVPSTDTQYF	TRBV4-1	TRBD1	TRBJ2-3
CASSQAVDRGILAGVEQYF	TRBV4-3	TRBD2	TRBJ2-7
CAIRLAGGPYEQYF	TRBV10-3	TRBD2	TRBJ2-7
CSARGLQGGNTQYF	TRBV20-1	-	TRBJ2-3
CASRTVAGANVLTF	TRBV19	-	TRBJ2-6
CASSYRSDSPLHF	TRBV6-6	-	TRBJ1-6
CASSPDTGFSPLHF	TRBV27	-	TRBJ1-6
CSARDSAGGWNLYGYTF	TRBV20-1	TRBD1	TRBJ1-2
CASKSGLAGDQETQYF	TRBV5-1	TRBD2	TRBJ2-5
CASSEGIGRGNTEAFF	TRBV5-1	-	TRBJ1-1
CASSYLVGQETQYF	TRBV6-5	-	TRBJ2-5
CASRSVGPGSTQYF	TRBV19	-	TRBJ2-3
CASSQSAQGRLFEQYF	TRBV3-1	-	TRBJ2-7
CASSFTGDITLRTEAFF	TRBV18	-	TRBJ1-1
CASSPIATGNYEQYF	TRBV14	-	TRBJ2-7
CASSFSGPFYGYTF	TRBV12-3/TRBV12-4	-	TRBJ1-2
CASSPSDREQFF	TRBV7-9	TRBD1	TRBJ2-1